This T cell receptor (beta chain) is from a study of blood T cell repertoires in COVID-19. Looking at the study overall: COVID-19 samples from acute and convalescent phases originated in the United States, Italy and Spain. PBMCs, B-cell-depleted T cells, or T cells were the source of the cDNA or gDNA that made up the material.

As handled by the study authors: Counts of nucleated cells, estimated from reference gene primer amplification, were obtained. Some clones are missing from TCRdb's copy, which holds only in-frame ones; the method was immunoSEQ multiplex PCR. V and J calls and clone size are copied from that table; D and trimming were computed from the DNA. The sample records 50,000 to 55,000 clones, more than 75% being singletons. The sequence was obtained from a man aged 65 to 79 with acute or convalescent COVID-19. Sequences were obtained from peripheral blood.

The CDR3 DNA follows: TGTGCCAGCAGCCAATATAAGGGACCAGGGGGAAGCAATCAGCCCCAGCATTTT. Translated: CASSQYKGPGGSNQPQHF. The V gene is TRBV16, the J gene TRBJ1-5, with 7 bases fitting TRBD1. This CDR3 is 18 amino acids long. The J segment lost 1 base and the V segment lost 1 base, leaving 10 bases of the junction unmatched. CDR1 and CDR2 (germline): KGHSY, FQNENV.